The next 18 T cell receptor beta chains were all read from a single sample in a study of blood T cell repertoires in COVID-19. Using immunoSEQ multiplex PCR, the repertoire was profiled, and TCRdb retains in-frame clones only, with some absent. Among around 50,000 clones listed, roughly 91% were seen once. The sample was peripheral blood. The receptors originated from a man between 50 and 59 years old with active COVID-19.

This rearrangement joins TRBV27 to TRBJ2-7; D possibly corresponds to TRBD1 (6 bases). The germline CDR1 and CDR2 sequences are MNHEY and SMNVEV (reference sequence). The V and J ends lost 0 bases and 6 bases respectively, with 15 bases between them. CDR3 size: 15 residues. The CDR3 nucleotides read TGTGCCAGCAGTTTATCCGCCAGGGGTTACCGCGAGCAGTACTTC. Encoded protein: CASSLSARGYREQYF.

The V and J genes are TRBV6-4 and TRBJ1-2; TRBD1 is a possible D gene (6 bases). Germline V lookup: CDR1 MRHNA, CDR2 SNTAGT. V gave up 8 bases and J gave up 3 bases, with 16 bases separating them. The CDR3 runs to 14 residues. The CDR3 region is CASSLAGADYGYTF. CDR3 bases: TGTGCCAGCTCCCTTGCAGGGGCCGACTATGGCTACACCTTC.

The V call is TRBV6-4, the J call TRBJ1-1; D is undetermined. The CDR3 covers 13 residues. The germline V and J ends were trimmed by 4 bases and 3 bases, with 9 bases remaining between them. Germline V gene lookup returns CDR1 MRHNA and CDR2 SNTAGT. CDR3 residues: CASSATSDTEAFF. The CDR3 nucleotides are TGTGCCAGCAGTGCGACATCGGACACTGAAGCTTTCTTT.

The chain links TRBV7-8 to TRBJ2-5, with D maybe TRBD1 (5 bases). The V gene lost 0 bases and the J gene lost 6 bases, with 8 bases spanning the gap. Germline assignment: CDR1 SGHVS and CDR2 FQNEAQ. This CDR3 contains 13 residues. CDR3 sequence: CASSLAQGKTQYF. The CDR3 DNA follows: TGTGCCAGCAGCTTAGCTCAGGGAAAGACCCAGTACTTC.

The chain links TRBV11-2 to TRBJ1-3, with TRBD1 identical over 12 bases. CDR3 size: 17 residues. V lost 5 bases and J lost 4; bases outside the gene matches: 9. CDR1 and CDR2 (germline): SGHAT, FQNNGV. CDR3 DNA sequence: TGTGCCAGCAGCCGTATCCGGGACAGGGGGCGAGGAAACACCATATATTTT. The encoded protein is CASSRIRDRGRGNTIYF.

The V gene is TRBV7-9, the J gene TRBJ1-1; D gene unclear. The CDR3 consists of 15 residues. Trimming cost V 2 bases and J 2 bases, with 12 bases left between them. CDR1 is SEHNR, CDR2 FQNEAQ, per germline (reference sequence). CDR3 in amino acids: CASSLTVTENTEAFF. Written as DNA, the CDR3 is TGTGCCAGCAGCTTAACGGTCACCGAAAACACTGAAGCTTTCTTT.

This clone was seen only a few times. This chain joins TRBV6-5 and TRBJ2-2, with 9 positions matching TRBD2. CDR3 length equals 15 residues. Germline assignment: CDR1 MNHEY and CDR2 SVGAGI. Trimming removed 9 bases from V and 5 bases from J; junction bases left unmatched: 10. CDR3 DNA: TGTGCCAGTCAGGCCGCGGGAGGGGGAACCGGGGAGCTGTTTTTT. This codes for CASQAAGGGTGELFF.

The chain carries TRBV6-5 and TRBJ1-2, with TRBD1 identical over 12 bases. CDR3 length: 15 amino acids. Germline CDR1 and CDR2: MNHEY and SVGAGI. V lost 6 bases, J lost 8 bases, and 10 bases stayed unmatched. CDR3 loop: CASSPSGTGGQGYTF. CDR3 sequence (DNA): TGTGCCAGCAGCCCGTCCGGGACAGGGGGCCAAGGCTACACCTTC.

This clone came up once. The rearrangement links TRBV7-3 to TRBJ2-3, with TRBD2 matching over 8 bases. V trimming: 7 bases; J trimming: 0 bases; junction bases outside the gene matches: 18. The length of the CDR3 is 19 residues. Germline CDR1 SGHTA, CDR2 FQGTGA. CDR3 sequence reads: CASNSPTSGGRSSTDTQYF. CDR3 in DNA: TGTGCCAGCAATAGCCCAACAAGCGGGGGCCGTTCTAGCACAGATACGCAGTATTTT.

The CDR3 here is CASSLGQGATEAFF. The CDR3 bases are TGTGCCAGCTCTCTGGGACAGGGGGCCACTGAAGCTTTCTTT. V gene TRBV18 combines with J gene TRBJ1-1; 12 bases align to TRBD1. Germline V gene lookup returns CDR1 KGHSH and CDR2 LQKENI. The CDR3 runs to 14 residues. V shed 6 bases, J shed 4 bases, and the junction held 3 bases outside the gene matches. The full variable domain, its missing parts supplied by reference TRBV18 and TRBJ1-1, is NAGVMQNPRHLVRRRGQEARLRCSPMKGHSHVYWYRQLPEEGLKFMVYLQKENIIDESGMPKERFSAEFPKEGPSILRIQQVVRGDSAAYFCASSLGQGATEAFFGQGTRLTVV.

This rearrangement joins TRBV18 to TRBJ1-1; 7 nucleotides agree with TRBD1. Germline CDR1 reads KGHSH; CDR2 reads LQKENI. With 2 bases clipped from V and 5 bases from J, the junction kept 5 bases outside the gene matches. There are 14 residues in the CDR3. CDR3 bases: TGTGCCAGCTCACCAGAACAGGGGAGGACTGAAGCTTTCTTT. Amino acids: CASSPEQGRTEAFF.

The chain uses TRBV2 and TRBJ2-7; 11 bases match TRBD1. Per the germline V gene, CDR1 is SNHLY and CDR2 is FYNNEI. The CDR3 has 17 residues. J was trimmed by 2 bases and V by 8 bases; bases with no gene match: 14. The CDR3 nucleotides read TGTGCCAGCCGGGACAGGGGGTTCGAGCGGGAAGCCTACGAGCAGTACTTC. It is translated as CASRDRGFEREAYEQYF.

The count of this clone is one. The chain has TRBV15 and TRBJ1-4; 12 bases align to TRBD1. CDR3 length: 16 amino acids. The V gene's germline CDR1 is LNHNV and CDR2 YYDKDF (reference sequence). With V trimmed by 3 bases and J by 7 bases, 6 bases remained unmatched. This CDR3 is CATSSGTGGRGEKLFF. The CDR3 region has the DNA TGTGCCACCAGCAGCGGGACAGGGGGCCGGGGTGAAAAACTGTTTTTT.

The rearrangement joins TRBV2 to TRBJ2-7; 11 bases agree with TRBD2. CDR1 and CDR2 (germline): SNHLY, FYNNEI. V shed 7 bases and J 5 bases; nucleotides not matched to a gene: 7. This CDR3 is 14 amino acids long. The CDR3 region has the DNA TGTGCCAGCATTAGCGGGAGGGCCGGTAACGAGCAGTACTTC. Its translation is CASISGRAGNEQYF.

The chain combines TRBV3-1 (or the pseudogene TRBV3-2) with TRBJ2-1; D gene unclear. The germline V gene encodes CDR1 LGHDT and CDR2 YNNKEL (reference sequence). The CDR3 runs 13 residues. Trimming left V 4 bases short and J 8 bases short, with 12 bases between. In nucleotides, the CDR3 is TGTGCCAGCAGCCTCCAGCTAGGCGATGAGCAGTTCTTC. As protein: CASSLQLGDEQFF.

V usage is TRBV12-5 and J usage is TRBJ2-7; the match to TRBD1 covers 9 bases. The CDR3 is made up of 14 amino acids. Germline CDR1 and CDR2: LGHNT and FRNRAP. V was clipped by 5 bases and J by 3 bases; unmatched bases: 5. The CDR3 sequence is CASGIRDRDYEQYF. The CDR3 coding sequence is TGTGCTAGTGGTATCCGGGACAGGGACTACGAGCAGTACTTC.

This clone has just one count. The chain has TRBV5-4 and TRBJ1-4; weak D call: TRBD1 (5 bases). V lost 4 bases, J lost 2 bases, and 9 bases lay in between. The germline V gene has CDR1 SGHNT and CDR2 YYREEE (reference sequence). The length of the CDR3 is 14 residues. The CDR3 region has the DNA TGTGCCAGCAGCAAAGACAGCACTAATGAAAAACTGTTTTTT. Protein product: CASSKDSTNEKLFF.

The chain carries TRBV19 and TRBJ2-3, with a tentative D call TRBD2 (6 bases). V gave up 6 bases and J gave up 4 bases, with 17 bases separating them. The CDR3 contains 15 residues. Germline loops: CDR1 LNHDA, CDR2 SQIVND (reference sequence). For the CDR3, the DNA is TGTGCCAGTAGAAGGGCGGGGCAAGCCTCAGATACGCAGTATTTT. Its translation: CASRRAGQASDTQYF.